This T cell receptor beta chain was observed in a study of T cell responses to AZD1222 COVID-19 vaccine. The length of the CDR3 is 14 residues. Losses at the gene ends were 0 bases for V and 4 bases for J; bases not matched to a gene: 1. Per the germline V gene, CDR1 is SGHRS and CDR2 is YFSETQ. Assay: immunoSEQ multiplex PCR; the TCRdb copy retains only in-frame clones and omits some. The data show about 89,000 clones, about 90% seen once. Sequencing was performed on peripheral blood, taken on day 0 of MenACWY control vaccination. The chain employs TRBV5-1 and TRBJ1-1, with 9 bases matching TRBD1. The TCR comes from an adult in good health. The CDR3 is CASSLGDRATEAFF. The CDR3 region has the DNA TGCGCCAGCAGCTTGGGGGACAGGGCCACTGAAGCTTTCTTT.